The clone carrying this T cell receptor (beta chain) occurred a few times. No antigen is known for it. Germline assignment: CDR1 LGHDT and CDR2 YNNKEL (reference sequence). V lost 3 bases to trimming and J lost 2 bases, with 11 bases between them. This CDR3 has 15 amino acids. The use of a sample-barcoded 5' primer and a J-beta primer mix characterized a second PCR of 7 to 11 cycles. The yield of each sample was at least 2.5 million CDR3-containing paired-end reads. TCRdb ran MiXCR on the 5' RACE reads and lists one entry per CDR3 protein. The sample yields 1.5 million to 2 million distinct CDR3 sequences, roughly 28% seen once. This specimen comes from a study of blood T cells in healthy people across ages. Study as a whole: About one barcoded beta molecule per two T cells was the capture yield of template switching. Study-wide findings and caveats: Naive T cell percentage by flow cytometry tracked strongly with beta diversity. Conclusively comparing naive with antigen-experienced cells was impossible with unsorted PBMCs.

The chain couples TRBV3-1 to TRBJ1-5, with D tentatively TRBD1 (5 bases). The TCR originated in a woman aged 25 to 39 in good health. Sequencing was done on a sample of blood. The CDR3 sequence: CASSHRGVRNQPQHF. Here the CDR3 DNA reads TGTGCCAGCAGCCATCGGGGGGTTCGCAATCAGCCCCAGCATTTT. Full variable domain (missing parts from reference TRBV3-1 and TRBJ1-5): DTAVSQTPKYLVTQMGNDKSIKCEQNLGHDTMYWYKQDSKKFLKIMFSYNNKELIINETVPNRFSPKSPDKAHLNLHINSLELGDSAVYFCASSHRGVRNQPQHFGDGTRLSIL.